This entry is about one T cell receptor beta chain. Its matching antigen is unknown. Magnetic beads with positive selection isolated CD4+ and CD8+ fractions, whose purity was verified by flow cytometry. Measured with immunoSEQ multiplex PCR; TCRdb has only the in-frame clones, and not every one. The sample shows over 15,000 clones, 65% to 70% of them seen only once. These data originate in a study of somatic mutations in cytotoxic T cells in rheumatoid arthritis. The wider study: Flow sorting at nearly 100% purity was applied to some V beta antibody-stained T-cell populations, which included V beta1+ cells sequenced for TCRB. Overall study results and limits: In about an eighth of the roughly 60 patients, the largest CD8+ clone exceeded 20% of CD8+ cells.

Germline V gives CDR1 MNHNY, CDR2 SVGAGI (reference sequence). The CDR3 consists of 16 residues. The ends were cut back, 2 bases at V and 0 bases at J, with 11 bases in the middle. The sequencing input was CD8+ T cells sorted from blood. This receptor was taken from an adult with rheumatoid arthritis. The J gene is TRBJ1-5, the V gene TRBV6-6; the D gene is possibly TRBD1 (5 bases). The CDR3: CASSYDSTYSNQPQHF. The CDR3 region has the DNA TGTGCCAGCAGTTACGACAGCACTTATAGCAATCAGCCCCAGCATTTT.